Following are 30 T cell receptor beta chains from one sample sequenced in a study of T cells in tuberculosis. Assay: immunoSEQ multiplex PCR; the TCRdb copy retains only in-frame clones and omits some. Found here are around 38,000 clones, roughly 92% of them singletons; the top ten hold about 7.5%. Source material: PBMCs. The receptors stem from a donor aged 10 to 29 with latent tuberculosis or without tuberculosis infection.

J is TRBJ1-2 and V is TRBV7-6, with 8 bases fitting TRBD1. This CDR3 spans 14 amino acids. With 5 bases clipped from V and 4 bases from J, the junction kept 6 bases outside the gene matches. The germline gives CDR1 SGHVS, CDR2 FNYEAQ. CDR3 DNA sequence: TGTGCCAGCAGCCCTACGACAGGGGCCTATGGCTACACCTTC. This codes for CASSPTTGAYGYTF.

The rearrangement uses TRBV5-6 and TRBJ2-7, with 9 bases matching TRBD1. The trim removed 4 bases at V and 3 bases at J, leaving 14 bases unmatched. This CDR3 has 17 amino acids. From germline, CDR1 is SGHDT and CDR2 YYEEEE. DNA of the CDR3: TGTGCCAGCAGCCCCGGGACAGGGCAGCTTCCCTTCTACGAGCAGTACTTC. This sequence encodes CASSPGTGQLPFYEQYF.

This clone was recorded once. The rearrangement uses TRBV5-4 and TRBJ1-2; possible D gene TRBD1, 5 bases. There are 17 residues in the CDR3. V lost 0 bases and J lost 6, with 21 bases in between. The germline V gene has CDR1 SGHNT and CDR2 YYREEE (reference sequence). For the CDR3, the DNA is TGTGCCAGCAGCTTGGCCTTAAGAGGGGAGGGGAGAGATGGCTACACCTTC. As protein: CASSLALRGEGRDGYTF.

The gene calls are TRBV29-1 and TRBJ1-3, with a tentative D call TRBD1 (5 bases). This CDR3 spans 17 amino acids. Germline-derived CDR1 and CDR2 are SQVTM and ANQGSEA. V dropped 4 bases and J dropped 0 bases, with 19 bases sitting between them. The CDR3 region is CSVVQEHPQLSGNTIYF. CDR3 bases: TGCAGCGTTGTACAGGAGCACCCACAACTCTCTGGAAACACCATATATTTT. The variable domain in full, completed from reference TRBV29-1 and TRBJ1-3, reads SAVISQKPSRDICQRGTSLTIQCQVDSQVTMMFWYRQQPGQSLTLIATANQGSEATYESGFVIDKFPISRPNLTFSTLTVSNMSPEDSSIYLCSVVQEHPQLSGNTIYFGEGSWLTVV.

The gene calls are TRBV28 and TRBJ2-7; TRBD1 agrees at 11 bases. The CDR3 totals 16 residues. Per the germline V gene, CDR1 is MDHEN and CDR2 is SYDVKM. Germline trimming cut 4 bases from V and 3 bases from J; bases unmatched to any gene: 8. As DNA, the CDR3 is TGTGCCAGCAGTTCCTATCCAGGGACAGGGGGCTACGAGCAGTACTTC. Amino acid sequence: CASSSYPGTGGYEQYF.

The J gene is TRBJ2-6, the V gene TRBV7-9, with a tentative D call TRBD2 (6 bases). In germline, CDR1 is SEHNR, CDR2 FQNEAQ (reference sequence). CDR3 length equals 15 residues. Trimming cost V 6 bases and J 1 base, with 10 bases left between them. CDR3 coding DNA: TGTGCCAGCAGTTACGGGGGTTCTGGGGCCAACGTCCTGACTTTC. As protein: CASSYGGSGANVLTF.

The V and J genes are TRBV4-1 and TRBJ2-1; no clear D gene. Trimming left V 0 bases short and J 0 bases short, with 12 bases between. The CDR3 contains 17 residues. Germline values: CDR1 MGHRA, CDR2 YSYEKL. The CDR3 reads CASSQDQRVSSYNEQFF. CDR3 in DNA: TGCGCCAGCAGCCAAGATCAACGGGTCAGCTCCTACAATGAGCAGTTCTTC.

The genes are TRBV5-1 and TRBJ1-1, with 7 bases matching TRBD1. The V gene's germline CDR1 is SGHRS and CDR2 YFSETQ. Unmatched junction bases numbered 17, after V lost 3 bases and J lost 0 bases. This CDR3 spans 19 amino acids. CDR3 loop: CASSSATMGQLTMNTEAFF. CDR3 sequence (DNA): TGCGCCAGCAGCTCGGCGACAATGGGACAGCTGACTATGAACACTGAAGCTTTCTTT.

This chain joins TRBV7-6 and TRBJ1-2; 10 positions agree with TRBD1. The CDR3 consists of 14 residues. V lost 3 bases to trimming and J lost 4 bases; unmatched junction nucleotides: 2. The germline CDR1 and CDR2 sequences are SGHVS and FNYEAQ. The CDR3 bases are TGTGCCAGCAGCTTGGGGGACAGGGGCTATGGCTACACCTTC. Translating it yields CASSLGDRGYGYTF. The full variable domain, its missing parts supplied by reference TRBV7-6 and TRBJ1-2, is GAGVSQSPRYKVTKRGQDVALRCDPISGHVSLYWYRQALGQGPEFLTYFNYEAQQDKSGLPNDRFSAERPEGSISTLTIQRTEQRDSAMYRCASSLGDRGYGYTFGSGTRLTVV.

The V and J genes are TRBV6-1 and TRBJ2-7; 7 positions agree with TRBD1. From germline, CDR1 is MNHNS and CDR2 SASEGT. The trim removed 4 bases at V and 0 bases at J, leaving 6 bases unmatched. The length of the CDR3 is 15 residues. The chain's CDR3 is CASSVEQGSSYEQYF. In DNA, the CDR3 is TGTGCCAGCAGTGTCGAACAGGGGAGCTCCTACGAGCAGTACTTC.

Only a few counts were recorded for this clone. The chain recombines TRBV30 with TRBJ2-2, with D unclear. V was shortened by 0 bases and J by 5 bases, with 10 bases between the two germline ends. This CDR3 has 14 amino acids. The V gene's germline CDR1 is GTSNPN and CDR2 SVGIG (reference sequence). The CDR3 region has the DNA TGTGCCTGGAGTGTAACGACTGGGACCGGGGAGCTGTTTTTT. Protein sequence: CAWSVTTGTGELFF.

The CDR3 nucleotides read TGTGCCACCAGCAGGACCACACAGGCTTCTGGAAACACCATATATTTT. It yields the protein CATSRTTQASGNTIYF. The chain has TRBV15 and TRBJ1-3; D possibly corresponds to TRBD1 (5 bases). With 3 bases removed from V and 1 base from J, the gap between germline ends came to 13 bases. CDR1 is LNHNV and CDR2 is YYDKDF in the germline V gene (reference sequence). The CDR3 has 16 amino acids.

V and J are TRBV7-2 and TRBJ1-3, with no clear D. CDR1 and CDR2 (germline): SGHTA, FQGNSA. Trimming removed 1 base at V and 0 bases at J, with 7 bases between. The CDR3 loop spans 15 amino acids. CDR3 sequence: CASSLVGGSGNTIYF. CDR3 nucleotide sequence: TGTGCCAGCAGCTTAGTCGGTGGCTCTGGAAACACCATATATTTT.

V is TRBV5-5 and J is TRBJ2-7; tentatively, D is TRBD1 (6 bases). CDR3 length: 14 amino acids. V lost 2 bases and J 3 bases, leaving 12 bases between the germline ends. CDR1 and CDR2 from the germline V gene are SGHKS and YYEKEE (reference sequence). The CDR3 spells CASSLEVGGYEQYF. The CDR3 nucleotides are TGTGCCAGCAGCTTAGAGGTAGGGGGCTACGAGCAGTACTTC.

This clone was counted a single time. The rearrangement uses TRBV18 and TRBJ2-7; TRBD2 is a possible D gene (7 bases). CDR1 and CDR2 from the germline V gene are KGHSH and LQKENI. V was cut by 3 bases and J by 3 bases, with 18 bases left in between. The CDR3 runs 16 residues. The CDR3 here is CASSPSSDSGNYEQYF. The DNA for the CDR3 is TGTGCCAGCTCACCCTCCTCGGACAGCGGGAACTACGAGCAGTACTTC.

The J gene is TRBJ1-1, the V gene TRBV5-6; 7 bases line up with TRBD1. The V segment lost 0 bases and the J segment 4 bases; nucleotides outside the gene matches: 3. Germline CDR1 and CDR2: SGHDT and YYEEEE. The CDR3 has 14 residues. CDR3 nucleotides: TGTGCCAGCAGCTTGGGACAGGGTTTCACTGAAGCTTTCTTT. This translates into CASSLGQGFTEAFF.

The chain uses TRBV21-1 and TRBJ2-2; TRBD1, as called in the table, went unchecked against the DNA. TRBV21-1 is a recognized pseudogene. This CDR3 contains 18 residues. CDR3 sequence: CASSKGPGQISNTGELFF. The CDR3 DNA follows: TGTGCCAGCAGCAAAGGCCCCGGACAAATATCGAACACCGGGGAGCTGTTTTTT.

The chain links TRBV7-9 to TRBJ1-5; D not resolved. In germline, CDR1 is SEHNR, CDR2 FQNEAQ (reference sequence). The CDR3 contains 13 residues. Trimming stripped 6 bases from V and 5 bases from J, with 11 bases between. The CDR3 DNA follows: TGTGCCAGCAGATTAACAGAAGATCAGCCCCAGCATTTT. Translating gives CASRLTEDQPQHF.

A single count supports this clone. V gene TRBV7-6 combines with J gene TRBJ2-1; TRBD2 matches at 7 bases. The J segment lost 7 bases and the V segment lost 2 bases, leaving 20 bases of the junction unmatched. The CDR3 has 19 amino acids. Germline V lookup: CDR1 SGHVS, CDR2 FNYEAQ. The CDR3 bases are TGTGCCAGCAGCTTAAGGGACTCTGATGAGCGGGACGGCCAGAATGAGCAGTTCTTC. Residues: CASSLRDSDERDGQNEQFF.

The J gene is TRBJ2-7, the V gene TRBV27, with D possibly matching TRBD1 (5 bases). Germline CDR1 MNHEY, CDR2 SMNVEV (reference sequence). CDR3 length: 16 amino acids. V was cut by 1 base and J by 0 bases, with 13 bases left in between. This chain's CDR3 is CASSLYPKGFSYEQYF. DNA of the CDR3: TGTGCCAGCAGTTTATACCCTAAGGGGTTCTCCTACGAGCAGTACTTC.

The rearrangement joins TRBV12-5 to TRBJ1-3, with D possibly matching TRBD1 (5 bases). Germline V CDR1 and CDR2: LGHNT, FRNRAP. V was shortened by 4 bases and J by 0 bases, with 7 bases between the two germline ends. The CDR3 is made up of 14 amino acids. The CDR3 here is CASGSGLSGNTIYF. CDR3 DNA: TGTGCTAGTGGTTCAGGGCTCTCTGGAAACACCATATATTTT. Full variable domain (missing parts from reference TRBV12-5 and TRBJ1-3): DARVTQTPRHKVTEMGQEVTMRCQPILGHNTVFWYRQTMMQGLELLAYFRNRAPLDDSGMPKDRFSAEMPDATLATLKIQPSEPRDSAVYFCASGSGLSGNTIYFGEGSWLTVV.

V and J are TRBV7-3 and TRBJ2-4; 8 nucleotides agree with TRBD1. Germline CDR1 and CDR2: SGHTA and FQGTGA. The CDR3 runs 14 residues. V trimming: 5 bases; J trimming: 9 bases; junction bases outside the gene matches: 9. The CDR3 spells CASSPGTGGGIQYF. The CDR3 DNA reads TGTGCCAGCAGCCCGGGGACAGGCGGTGGCATTCAGTACTTC.

The chain has TRBV5-1 and TRBJ2-7; the D is unclear. Germline values: CDR1 SGHRS, CDR2 YFSETQ. CDR3 length equals 13 residues. Trimming removed 0 bases at V and 1 base at J, with 5 bases between. In DNA, the CDR3 is TGCGCCAGCAGCTTGGTCACTTCCTACGAGCAGTACTTC. This gives the protein CASSLVTSYEQYF.

This sequence joins TRBV9 and TRBJ2-7, with D possibly being TRBD1 (5 bases). The CDR3 spans 13 residues. The V gene's germline CDR1 is SGDLS and CDR2 YYNGEE. V lost 0 bases and J lost 5, with 9 bases in between. The CDR3 sequence is CASSVEGADEQYF. The CDR3 DNA follows: TGTGCCAGCAGCGTAGAAGGGGCAGACGAGCAGTACTTC.

The rearrangement joins TRBV7-9 to TRBJ1-2; the D gene is possibly TRBD1 (6 bases). Between the trimmed V and J ends, which lost 6 bases and 8 bases, there was a span of 25 bases. Germline CDR1 is SEHNR and CDR2 is FQNEAQ (reference sequence). This CDR3 spans 16 amino acids. CDR3: CASSFSSSNRADGYTF. CDR3 bases: TGTGCCAGCAGTTTCTCATCGTCTAACAGGGCTGACGGCTACACCTTC.

The genes are TRBV19 and TRBJ1-2; TRBD1 agrees at 10 bases. V dropped 7 bases and J dropped 4; count of bases not matched to a gene: 12. Germline-derived CDR1 and CDR2 are LNHDA and SQIVND (reference sequence). The CDR3 contains 16 residues. The CDR3 here is CASTLRPDRGGYGYTF. DNA for the CDR3: TGTGCCAGTACCCTACGCCCGGACAGGGGGGGCTATGGCTACACCTTC.

The CDR3 nucleotides are TGTGCCAGCAGGAATAATCCGACAGGTAAAGCTTTCTTT. The encoded protein is CASRNNPTGKAFF. The rearrangement uses TRBV6-5 and TRBJ1-1, with a tentative D call TRBD1 (6 bases). Germline CDR1 MNHEY, CDR2 SVGAGI. This CDR3 comprises 13 residues. V lost 6 bases and J 9 bases, leaving 17 bases between the germline ends.

The chain joins TRBV5-6 to TRBJ1-2; the D gene is possibly TRBD1 (6 bases). The V end was cut by 1 base, the J end by 1 base, with 8 bases between. The CDR3 consists of 14 residues. Germline-derived CDR1 and CDR2 are SGHDT and YYEEEE. CDR3 sequence reads: CASSLTGRNYGYTF. For the CDR3, the DNA is TGTGCCAGCAGCTTGACAGGGCGTAACTATGGCTACACCTTC.

In DNA, the CDR3 is TGTGCCAGCAGCCGCAGTTTTTACACAGATACGCAGTATTTT. Encoded protein: CASSRSFYTDTQYF. This sequence joins TRBV5-4 and TRBJ2-3; D ambiguous. V shed 4 bases and J shed 2 bases, with 11 bases lying between them. In germline, CDR1 is SGHNT, CDR2 YYREEE (reference sequence). This CDR3 region has 14 residues.

The chain is built from TRBV25-1 and TRBJ1-2; D is possibly TRBD1 (5 bases). V lost 1 base and J 6 bases, leaving 18 bases between the germline ends. The CDR3 length is 16 residues. Germline CDR1 MGHDK, CDR2 SYGVNS. This chain's CDR3 is CASSESRTGSVDGYTF. CDR3 nucleotides: TGTGCCAGCAGTGAATCAAGAACAGGATCGGTGGATGGCTACACCTTC.